Listed here are 3 T cell receptor beta chains from one sample, sequenced in a study of CD8+ T cells in alopecia areata. Reverse transcribed after extraction, RNA yielded cDNA as the sequencing template. The data were produced by immunoSEQ multiplex PCR, yet TCRdb's version contains in-frame clones alone and is incomplete. The sample has around 200,000 clones; approximately 53% are singletons. Treatment meaning: oral pan-JAK inhibitor, 5-10 mg twice daily. Sequencing was performed on CD8+ T cells sorted from blood, taken at week 24, from a patient treated with tofacitinib. Receptors originate from a human donor with alopecia areata.

The rearrangement joins TRBV19 to TRBJ2-3; tentatively, D is TRBD2 (5 bases). V lost 6 bases to trimming and J lost 6 bases, with 13 bases between them. This CDR3 contains 13 residues. Germline values: CDR1 LNHDA, CDR2 SQIVND (reference sequence). The CDR3 DNA reads as TGTGCCAGTAGCCGTGGGAGTATCGATACGCAGTATTTT. Its protein is CASSRGSIDTQYF.

The J gene is TRBJ2-7, the V gene TRBV5-4; tentatively, D is TRBD2 (5 bases). Between the trimmed V and J ends, which lost 3 bases and 6 bases, there was a span of 16 bases. Looked up from germline, CDR1 is SGHNT and CDR2 is YYREEE (reference sequence). The CDR3 spans 14 residues. In nucleotides, the CDR3 is TGTGCCAGCAGCTACGGCCTAGACGGAGGCGAGCAGTACTTC. Translating it yields CASSYGLDGGEQYF. The full variable domain, completed using reference TRBV5-4 and TRBJ2-7, is ETGVTQSPTHLIKTRGQQVTLRCSSQSGHNTVSWYQQALGQGPQFIFQYYREEENGRGNFPPRFSGLQFPNYSSELNVNALELDDSALYLCASSYGLDGGEQYFGPGTRLTVT.

The V call is TRBV13, the J call TRBJ1-1; no clear D. The CDR3 runs to 15 residues. Germline V gives CDR1 PRHDT, CDR2 FYEKMQ (reference sequence). The germline V and J ends were trimmed by 0 bases and 0 bases, with 8 bases remaining between them. The CDR3 here is CASSLGGRMNTEAFF. The CDR3 coding sequence is TGTGCCAGCAGCTTAGGGGGCAGAATGAACACTGAAGCTTTCTTT.